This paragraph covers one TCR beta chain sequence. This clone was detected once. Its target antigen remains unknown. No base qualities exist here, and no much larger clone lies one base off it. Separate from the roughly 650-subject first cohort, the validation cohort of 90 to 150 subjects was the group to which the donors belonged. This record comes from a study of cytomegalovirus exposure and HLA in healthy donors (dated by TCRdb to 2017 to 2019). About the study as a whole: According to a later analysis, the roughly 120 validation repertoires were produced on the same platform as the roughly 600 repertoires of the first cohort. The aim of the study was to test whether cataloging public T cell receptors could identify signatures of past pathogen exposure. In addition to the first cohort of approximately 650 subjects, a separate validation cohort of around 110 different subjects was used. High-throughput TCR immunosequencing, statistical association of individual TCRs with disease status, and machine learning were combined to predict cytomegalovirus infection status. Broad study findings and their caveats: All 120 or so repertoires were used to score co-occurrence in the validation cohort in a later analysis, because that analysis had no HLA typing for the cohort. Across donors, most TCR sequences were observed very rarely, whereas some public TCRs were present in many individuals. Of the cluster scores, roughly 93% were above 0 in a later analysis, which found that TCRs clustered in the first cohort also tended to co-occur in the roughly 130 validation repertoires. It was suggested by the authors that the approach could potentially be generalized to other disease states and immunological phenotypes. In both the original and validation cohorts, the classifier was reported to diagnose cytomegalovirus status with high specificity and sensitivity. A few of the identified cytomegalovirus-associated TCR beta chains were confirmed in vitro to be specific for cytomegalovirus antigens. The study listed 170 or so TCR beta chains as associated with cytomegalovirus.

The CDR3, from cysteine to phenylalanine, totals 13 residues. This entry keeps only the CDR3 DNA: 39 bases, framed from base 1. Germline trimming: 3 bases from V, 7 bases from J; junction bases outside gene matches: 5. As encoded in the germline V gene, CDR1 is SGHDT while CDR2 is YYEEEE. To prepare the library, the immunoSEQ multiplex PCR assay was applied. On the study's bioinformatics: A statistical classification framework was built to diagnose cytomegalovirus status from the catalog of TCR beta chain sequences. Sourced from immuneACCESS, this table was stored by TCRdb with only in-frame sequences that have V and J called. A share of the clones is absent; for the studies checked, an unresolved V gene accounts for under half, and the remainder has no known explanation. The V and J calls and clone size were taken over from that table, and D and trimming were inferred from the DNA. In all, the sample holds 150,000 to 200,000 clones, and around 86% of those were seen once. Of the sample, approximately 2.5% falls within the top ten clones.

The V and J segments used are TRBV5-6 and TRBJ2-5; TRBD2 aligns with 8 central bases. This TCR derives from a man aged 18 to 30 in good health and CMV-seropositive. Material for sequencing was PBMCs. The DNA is TGTGCCAGCAGCTCGGGGGGGCCGGGGACCCAGTACTTC. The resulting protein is CASSSGGPGTQYF.